This T cell receptor beta chain originates from a study of control samples from healthy donors and cancer patients. Deletions cut 0 bases from V and 8 bases from J, with 11 bases between. Germline loops: CDR1 LGHNA, CDR2 YSLEER. This CDR3 has 14 amino acids. Repertoires were generated with immunoSEQ multiplex PCR, while TCRdb's copy carries only in-frame clones and drops some. The repertoire consists of over 45,000 clones, with 89% occurring once and the leading ten covering approximately 1.4%. The clonotype comes from a man in his forties with colorectal cancer. This chain joins TRBV4-3 and TRBJ2-1, with a possible D match to TRBD2 (6 bases). The sequenced material came from PBMCs. CDR3 nucleotides: TGCGCCAGCAGCCAAGAAAGGAGGGGCGATGAGCAGTTCTTC. Translating gives CASSQERRGDEQFF.